The rows below give T cell receptor beta chains drawn from one sample of a study of shared clonotypes between healthy human individuals. The assay was immunoSEQ multiplex PCR, and TCRdb's table has in-frame clones only and misses some. This sample has about 2,100,000 clones, with 93% found just once. Sequenced material: naive CD8+ T cells from PBMCs. Receptor source: a man aged 18 to 30 in good health. Some clones in this sample may be carry-over from other donors' samples. Each CDR3 is given without its conserved first and last residue. Only some rows state a clone size, as once, few, many or a class for expanded clones.

length | V | size | CDR3
15 | TRBV9 | NA | ASSARTAISSYNEQF
14 | TRBV28 | NA | ASPRGGRHSNQPQH
13 | TRBV28 | NA | ASSRGPNPTGELF
17 | TRBV19 | few | ASSITPGLAGGRYNEQF
14 | TRBV29-1 | once | SVRDPGGPLQETQY
17 | TRBV7-8 | NA | ASSLVGQGGLHRANVLT
14 | TRBV7-9 | NA | ASSLDFRDRYNEQF
11 | TRBV6-1 | NA | ASSEGRGIEQY
14 | TRBV14 | NA | ASSHGTSGLQETQY
14 | TRBV27 | NA | ASRPIGTGGFYGYT
11 | TRBV6-4 | once | ASSVDRGHEQY
12 | TRBV5-6 | NA | ASSFAETDSAQH
15 | TRBV10-3 | NA | AISESIAGGRSDTQY
13 | TRBV5-1 | NA | ASRWGQGVTYEQY
14 | TRBV7-9 | NA | ASSYTGREFQETQY
13 | TRBV28 | NA | ASSSRGTANNEQF
14 | TRBV13 | NA | ASSPPIRGNTGELF
11 | TRBV9 | NA | ASSPNLGQPQH
11 | TRBV11-2 | NA | ASSLGRLEEQY
14 | TRBV27 | NA | ASSQGQAYSGNTIY
13 | TRBV9 | NA | ASSVSGGPNYGYT
12 | TRBV5-6 | NA | ASSLGTSSYEQY
11 | TRBV27 | NA | ASKDRVADTQY
13 | TRBV5-4 | NA | ASSSMGLRYYGYT
14 | TRBV5-8 | NA | ASSLGDSSNTGELF
20 | TRBV5-1 | NA | ASSHPGTPVPGQHVMNTEAF
13 | TRBV7-9 | NA | ASSVRGISTDTQY
12 | TRBV14 | NA | ASSPPAGSYEQY
12 | TRBV7-9 | NA | ASSRGGRAETQY
12 | TRBV5-1 | NA | ASSQLLGRGEQY
16 | TRBV28 | NA | ASNVMEDSGVGNQPQH
12 | TRBV28 | NA | ASNAPGQGEEQF
12 | TRBV6-5 | NA | ASSLATGGHEQY
11 | TRBV25-1 | few | ASSEDRTYEQY
13 | TRBV19 | NA | ASSNWDRPRTEAF
14 | TRBV9 | NA | ASSVGGEATNEKLF
12 | TRBV19 | NA | ATRGAAGNTEAF
9 | TRBV5-1 | NA | ASSREYEQY
12 | TRBV7-9 | NA | ASSPRFGGDEAF
17 | TRBV5-1 | NA | ASSSVILLAGRTTGELF
12 | TRBV28 | NA | ASRRTGKHQPQH
12 | TRBV9 | NA | ASSAGGLSYEQY
12 | TRBV29-1 | few | SVVLGGPNQPQH
14 | TRBV5-6 | NA | ASSLGLGLGDYGYT
13 | TRBV5-4 | NA | ASSMGLAELNEQF